The TCR beta chain described here comes from a study of cytomegalovirus exposure and HLA in healthy donors. Germline assignment: CDR1 SGDLS and CDR2 YYNGEE. V lost 0 bases to trimming and J lost 8 bases, with 11 bases between them. CDR3 size: 14 residues. Overall study results and limits: While the bulk of TCR sequences proved rare, some public TCRs turned up in many donors. Over 150 TCR beta chains were listed as cytomegalovirus-associated.

Donors came from a validation cohort of about 110 subjects, distinct from the first 666-subject cohort. Using immunoSEQ multiplex PCR, the repertoire was profiled, and TCRdb retains in-frame clones only, with some absent. This sample has 250,000 to 400,000 clones, with approximately 86% found just once. This clone appeared a single time. Antigen: not known. This rearrangement joins TRBV9 to TRBJ1-4, with D maybe TRBD1 (6 bases). Sequences were obtained from PBMCs. The receptor was isolated from a man between 25 and 39 years old in good health and CMV-seronegative. The CDR3 DNA reads TGTGCCAGCAGCGTAGGGCAGGGGCGGGAAAAACTGTTTTTT. It encodes CASSVGQGREKLFF.